This is a list of T cell receptor beta chains from one sample in a study of CD8+ T cells in alopecia areata. Repertoires were generated with immunoSEQ multiplex PCR, while TCRdb's copy carries only in-frame clones and drops some. The data contain around 140,000 clones, 49% of them singletons. Sequenced here: CD8+ T cells sorted from blood, sampled at week 0. The origin of the receptors is a human donor with alopecia areata. Both conserved end residues are part of each CDR3. Each record gives: clone size, V gene, J gene, CDR3 length, D gene, CDR3 DNA, CDR3 protein. A D gene is named only where the DNA matches it firmly. Size is omitted from some rows. Given values are once, few, many or a class for expanded clones.

abundance: -
v_gene: TRBV5-6
j_gene: TRBJ1-1
len: 15
d_gene: -
CDR3nt: TGTGCCAGCAGCTCCTTCGGCCCCCTGAACACTGAAGCTTTCTTT
CDR3aa: CASSSFGPLNTEAFF

abundance: few
v_gene: TRBV19
j_gene: TRBJ1-5
len: 13
d_gene: -
CDR3nt: TGTGCCAGTAGTATAGATGGGTGGCAGCCCCAGCATTTT
CDR3aa: CASSIDGWQPQHF

abundance: -
v_gene: TRBV9
j_gene: TRBJ2-5
len: 14
d_gene: TRBD1
CDR3nt: TGTGCCAGCAGCCTCAGGACAGGGGAAGAGACCCAGTACTTC
CDR3aa: CASSLRTGEETQYF

abundance: -
v_gene: TRBV29-1
j_gene: TRBJ2-7
len: 15
d_gene: TRBD1
CDR3nt: TGCAGCGTTGATTCTTCAGGGGGTTCGGTCTACGAGCAGTACTTC
CDR3aa: CSVDSSGGSVYEQYF

abundance: -
v_gene: TRBV13
j_gene: TRBJ1-1
len: 14
d_gene: -
CDR3nt: TGTGCCAGCAGTCAGAACCAGCTGAACACTGAAGCTTTCTTT
CDR3aa: CASSQNQLNTEAFF

abundance: -
v_gene: TRBV29-1
j_gene: TRBJ2-2
len: 16
d_gene: TRBD2
CDR3nt: TGCAGCGCAGGCCTAGCGGGGGAGGCGGACACCGGGGAGCTGTTTTTT
CDR3aa: CSAGLAGEADTGELFF

abundance: -
v_gene: TRBV4-1
j_gene: TRBJ2-5
len: 13
d_gene: -
CDR3nt: TGCGCCAGCAGCCACAGGGTAGAGGAGACCCAGTACTTC
CDR3aa: CASSHRVEETQYF

abundance: few
v_gene: TRBV7-8
j_gene: TRBJ1-4
len: 15
d_gene: TRBD1
CDR3nt: TGTGCCAGCAGCTTGGATTCCGGACAGGCTGAAAAACTGTTTTTT
CDR3aa: CASSLDSGQAEKLFF

abundance: -
v_gene: TRBV15
j_gene: TRBJ2-7
len: 15
d_gene: -
CDR3nt: TGTGCCACCAGCAGAGTCTCGCGGGGTACCTACGAGCAGTACTTC
CDR3aa: CATSRVSRGTYEQYF

abundance: many
v_gene: TRBV6-1
j_gene: TRBJ1-2
len: 15
d_gene: TRBD1
CDR3nt: TGTGCCAGCAGTTCCAGGGGGGTACGTGACTATGGCTACACCTTC
CDR3aa: CASSSRGVRDYGYTF

abundance: few
v_gene: TRBV19
j_gene: TRBJ2-7
len: 13
d_gene: -
CDR3nt: TGTGCCAGTAGTTTACACGGGACCTACGAGCAGTACTTC
CDR3aa: CASSLHGTYEQYF

abundance: -
v_gene: TRBV29-1
j_gene: TRBJ1-1
len: 10
d_gene: -
CDR3nt: TGCAGCGTGCCGGGGACTGAAGCTTTCTTT
CDR3aa: CSVPGTEAFF

abundance: -
v_gene: TRBV25-1
j_gene: TRBJ2-1
len: 15
d_gene: -
CDR3nt: TGTGCCAGCAGTGGGGTGAGAAGCTCCTACAATGAGCAGTTCTTC
CDR3aa: CASSGVRSSYNEQFF

abundance: -
v_gene: TRBV7-6
j_gene: TRBJ2-2
len: 15
d_gene: -
CDR3nt: TGTGCCAGCAGCTTAGGGGCGACTCGGACCGGGGAGCTGTTTTTT
CDR3aa: CASSLGATRTGELFF

abundance: -
v_gene: TRBV23-1
j_gene: TRBJ1-4
len: 14
d_gene: -
CDR3nt: TGCGCCAGCAGTCAATCGGGAGGAGGTGAAAAACTGTTTTTT
CDR3aa: CASSQSGGGEKLFF

abundance: few
v_gene: TRBV29-1
j_gene: TRBJ2-7
len: 11
d_gene: -
CDR3nt: TGCAGCGTTGTAACGGTCTACGAGCAGTACTTC
CDR3aa: CSVVTVYEQYF

abundance: -
v_gene: TRBV7-9
j_gene: TRBJ2-5
len: 15
d_gene: -
CDR3nt: TGTGCCAGCAGCTCCAATTCCGACAGGCCAGAGACCCAGTACTTC
CDR3aa: CASSSNSDRPETQYF

abundance: many
v_gene: TRBV27
j_gene: TRBJ2-7
len: 12
d_gene: -
CDR3nt: TGTGCCAGCAAATCGTTGGGTTACGAGCAGTACTTC
CDR3aa: CASKSLGYEQYF

abundance: -
v_gene: TRBV29-1
j_gene: TRBJ1-5
len: 13
d_gene: -
CDR3nt: TGCAGCGTTTCTCCGGGGGCTAATCAGCCCCAGCATTTT
CDR3aa: CSVSPGANQPQHF

abundance: -
v_gene: TRBV7-2
j_gene: TRBJ1-6
len: 13
d_gene: -
CDR3nt: TGTGCCAGCCGGCAGATTAATAATTCACCCCTCCACTTT
CDR3aa: CASRQINNSPLHF

abundance: -
v_gene: TRBV5-6
j_gene: TRBJ2-7
len: 12
d_gene: -
CDR3nt: TGTGCCAGCAGCCGGCTAGGGAACGAGCAGTACTTC
CDR3aa: CASSRLGNEQYF

abundance: -
v_gene: TRBV5-6
j_gene: TRBJ1-6
len: 17
d_gene: -
CDR3nt: TGTGCCAGCAGCTCAAGTGGGGGCAGAAGGGATAATTCACCCCTCCACTTT
CDR3aa: CASSSSGGRRDNSPLHF

abundance: -
v_gene: TRBV27
j_gene: TRBJ2-2
len: 16
d_gene: -
CDR3nt: TGTGCCAGCAGTTTATTCTCAGGGACGAACACCGGGGAGCTGTTTTTT
CDR3aa: CASSLFSGTNTGELFF

abundance: -
v_gene: TRBV11-2
j_gene: TRBJ1-1
len: 14
d_gene: -
CDR3nt: TGTGCCAGCAGCTTAGGAGGACGCCGCACTGAAGCTTTCTTT
CDR3aa: CASSLGGRRTEAFF

abundance: few
v_gene: TRBV30
j_gene: TRBJ2-7
len: 11
d_gene: TRBD1
CDR3nt: TGTGCCTGGAGTTCAACAGGGGACGGCTACTTC
CDR3aa: CAWSSTGDGYF

abundance: -
v_gene: TRBV29-1
j_gene: TRBJ1-2
len: 11
d_gene: -
CDR3nt: TGCAGCGTTCGGACCCCTGGGGCCTACACCTTC
CDR3aa: CSVRTPGAYTF

abundance: -
v_gene: TRBV7-8
j_gene: TRBJ1-1
len: 14
d_gene: -
CDR3nt: TGTGCCAGCAGCTCGAAGGGAAGGAACACTGAAGCTTTCTTT
CDR3aa: CASSSKGRNTEAFF

abundance: -
v_gene: TRBV7-9
j_gene: TRBJ2-1
len: 13
d_gene: -
CDR3nt: TGTGCCAGCAGCTTAGCAGGGGTGGGTGAGCAGTTCTTC
CDR3aa: CASSLAGVGEQFF

abundance: -
v_gene: TRBV29-1
j_gene: TRBJ2-2
len: 15
d_gene: TRBD2
CDR3nt: TGCAGCGCAGGACCGGGACTAGCAAACACCGGGGAGCTGTTTTTT
CDR3aa: CSAGPGLANTGELFF

abundance: -
v_gene: TRBV29-1
j_gene: TRBJ2-1
len: 11
d_gene: -
CDR3nt: TGCAGCGTCGCGAGTCGCCATGAGCAGTTCTTC
CDR3aa: CSVASRHEQFF

abundance: -
v_gene: TRBV7-8
j_gene: TRBJ2-7
len: 12
d_gene: -
CDR3nt: TGTGCCAGCAGCTCTGAGGGCAACGAGCAGTACTTC
CDR3aa: CASSSEGNEQYF

abundance: -
v_gene: TRBV5-6
j_gene: TRBJ2-6
len: 16
d_gene: -
CDR3nt: TGTGCCAGCAGTTACGAGATAGGCTCTGGGGCCAACGTCCTGACTTTC
CDR3aa: CASSYEIGSGANVLTF

abundance: -
v_gene: TRBV5-4
j_gene: TRBJ2-3
len: 15
d_gene: -
CDR3nt: TGTGCCAGCAGCCCCTTTGGGGGTGTCACAGATACGCAGTATTTT
CDR3aa: CASSPFGGVTDTQYF

abundance: -
v_gene: TRBV29-1
j_gene: TRBJ2-1
len: 14
d_gene: -
CDR3nt: TGCAGCGTTGACGGGGGAAGGTCCTACAATGAGCAGTTCTTC
CDR3aa: CSVDGGRSYNEQFF

abundance: -
v_gene: TRBV29-1
j_gene: TRBJ2-1
len: 11
d_gene: -
CDR3nt: TGCAGCGTTGATAGGGGTAATGAGCAGTTCTTC
CDR3aa: CSVDRGNEQFF

abundance: -
v_gene: TRBV5-6
j_gene: TRBJ2-7
len: 12
d_gene: -
CDR3nt: TGTGCCAGCAGCGGGGACTCCTACGAGCAGTACTTC
CDR3aa: CASSGDSYEQYF

abundance: -
v_gene: TRBV5-6
j_gene: TRBJ2-7
len: 14
d_gene: -
CDR3nt: TGTGCCAGCAGCCCGAATAGGGAATTCTACGAGCAGTACTTC
CDR3aa: CASSPNREFYEQYF

abundance: -
v_gene: TRBV7-6
j_gene: TRBJ1-1
len: 13
d_gene: TRBD1
CDR3nt: TGTGCCAGCAGCCTCAGGACAGGGATAGAAGCTTTCTTT
CDR3aa: CASSLRTGIEAFF

abundance: -
v_gene: TRBV29-1
j_gene: TRBJ1-1
len: 12
d_gene: -
CDR3nt: TGCAGCGTTTGGGGTAGGGCCACTGAAGCTTTCTTT
CDR3aa: CSVWGRATEAFF

abundance: few
v_gene: TRBV9
j_gene: TRBJ1-4
len: 18
d_gene: -
CDR3nt: TGTGCCAGCAGCGGAGTTGAGGTTTTGGGCGCTGGGAGTGAAAAACTGTTTTTT
CDR3aa: CASSGVEVLGAGSEKLFF

abundance: -
v_gene: TRBV7-9
j_gene: TRBJ1-2
len: 15
d_gene: -
CDR3nt: TGTGCCAGCAGCTTAGAAGTGTGGGATTTCTATGGCTACACCTTC
CDR3aa: CASSLEVWDFYGYTF

abundance: -
v_gene: TRBV4-1
j_gene: TRBJ2-1
len: 15
d_gene: TRBD1
CDR3nt: TGCGCCAGCAGCCACCGGGACAGAATCTACAATGAGCAGTTCTTC
CDR3aa: CASSHRDRIYNEQFF

abundance: -
v_gene: TRBV4-3
j_gene: TRBJ2-1
len: 18
d_gene: TRBD2
CDR3nt: TGCGCCAGCAGCCAAGAACTAGCGGGGGGGCAGTTTTGGAATGAGCAGTTCTTC
CDR3aa: CASSQELAGGQFWNEQFF

abundance: -
v_gene: TRBV13
j_gene: TRBJ2-7
len: 14
d_gene: -
CDR3nt: TGTGCCAGCAGCTTAGGGTCTATACCCTACGAGCAGTACTTC
CDR3aa: CASSLGSIPYEQYF

abundance: -
v_gene: TRBV6-1
j_gene: TRBJ2-5
len: 13
d_gene: TRBD1
CDR3nt: TGTGCCAATTCGGGACAGGGGAAAGAGACCCAGTACTTC
CDR3aa: CANSGQGKETQYF

abundance: once
v_gene: TRBV5-6
j_gene: TRBJ2-5
len: 14
d_gene: -
CDR3nt: TGTGCCAGCAGCTTGTATGAAGCCTTGGAGACCCAGTACTTC
CDR3aa: CASSLYEALETQYF

abundance: -
v_gene: TRBV27
j_gene: TRBJ1-1
len: 13
d_gene: TRBD1
CDR3nt: TGTGCCAGCAGCCCAGGGGGTTACACTGAAGCTTTCTTT
CDR3aa: CASSPGGYTEAFF

abundance: -
v_gene: TRBV18
j_gene: TRBJ2-7
len: 14
d_gene: TRBD1
CDR3nt: TGTGCCAGCTCACCGGAGAGGGGGCTCTACGAGCAGTACTTC
CDR3aa: CASSPERGLYEQYF

abundance: -
v_gene: TRBV7-9
j_gene: TRBJ2-1
len: 16
d_gene: TRBD2
CDR3nt: TGTGCCAGCAGCCCCAATTTAGCGGGGGGGAGAAATGAGCAGTTCTTC
CDR3aa: CASSPNLAGGRNEQFF

abundance: few
v_gene: TRBV4-1
j_gene: TRBJ1-6
len: 17
d_gene: -
CDR3nt: TGCGCCAGCAGCCAAGTAGCGGAGAACGGCCAGAATTCACCCCTCCACTTT
CDR3aa: CASSQVAENGQNSPLHF

abundance: -
v_gene: TRBV6-5
j_gene: TRBJ1-5
len: 15
d_gene: -
CDR3nt: TGTGCCAGCAGTTACTCGGCTGGCGGCAATCAGCCCCAGCATTTT
CDR3aa: CASSYSAGGNQPQHF

abundance: -
v_gene: TRBV5-1
j_gene: TRBJ2-3
len: 15
d_gene: TRBD2
CDR3nt: TGCGCCAGCAGCTTGGTCGGGGGGAACACAGATACGCAGTATTTT
CDR3aa: CASSLVGGNTDTQYF

abundance: once
v_gene: TRBV30
j_gene: TRBJ1-1
len: 13
d_gene: -
CDR3nt: TGTGCCTGGAGCCCACAGGCGAACACTGAAGCTTTCTTT
CDR3aa: CAWSPQANTEAFF

abundance: -
v_gene: TRBV29-1
j_gene: TRBJ1-2
len: 12
d_gene: TRBD1
CDR3nt: TGCAGCGTTGGGGGGACAGTCTATGGCTACACCTTC
CDR3aa: CSVGGTVYGYTF

abundance: few
v_gene: TRBV4-3
j_gene: TRBJ2-1
len: 15
d_gene: TRBD2
CDR3nt: TGCGCCAGCAGCCAAGTATTAGCGGGGGGGCGTGAGCAGTTCTTC
CDR3aa: CASSQVLAGGREQFF

abundance: few
v_gene: TRBV27
j_gene: TRBJ2-7
len: 14
d_gene: TRBD1
CDR3nt: TGTGCCAGCAGTTTAAAGGGGGCGAGGAACGAGCAGTACTTC
CDR3aa: CASSLKGARNEQYF

abundance: few
v_gene: TRBV6-6
j_gene: TRBJ2-2
len: 14
d_gene: TRBD1
CDR3nt: TGTGCCAGCAGAGACAGGGGGCATCCCGGGGAGCTGTTTTTT
CDR3aa: CASRDRGHPGELFF

abundance: -
v_gene: TRBV6-5
j_gene: TRBJ2-3
len: 13
d_gene: -
CDR3nt: TGTGCCAGCAGTTACTCGGACTCGGGCACGCAGTATTTT
CDR3aa: CASSYSDSGTQYF